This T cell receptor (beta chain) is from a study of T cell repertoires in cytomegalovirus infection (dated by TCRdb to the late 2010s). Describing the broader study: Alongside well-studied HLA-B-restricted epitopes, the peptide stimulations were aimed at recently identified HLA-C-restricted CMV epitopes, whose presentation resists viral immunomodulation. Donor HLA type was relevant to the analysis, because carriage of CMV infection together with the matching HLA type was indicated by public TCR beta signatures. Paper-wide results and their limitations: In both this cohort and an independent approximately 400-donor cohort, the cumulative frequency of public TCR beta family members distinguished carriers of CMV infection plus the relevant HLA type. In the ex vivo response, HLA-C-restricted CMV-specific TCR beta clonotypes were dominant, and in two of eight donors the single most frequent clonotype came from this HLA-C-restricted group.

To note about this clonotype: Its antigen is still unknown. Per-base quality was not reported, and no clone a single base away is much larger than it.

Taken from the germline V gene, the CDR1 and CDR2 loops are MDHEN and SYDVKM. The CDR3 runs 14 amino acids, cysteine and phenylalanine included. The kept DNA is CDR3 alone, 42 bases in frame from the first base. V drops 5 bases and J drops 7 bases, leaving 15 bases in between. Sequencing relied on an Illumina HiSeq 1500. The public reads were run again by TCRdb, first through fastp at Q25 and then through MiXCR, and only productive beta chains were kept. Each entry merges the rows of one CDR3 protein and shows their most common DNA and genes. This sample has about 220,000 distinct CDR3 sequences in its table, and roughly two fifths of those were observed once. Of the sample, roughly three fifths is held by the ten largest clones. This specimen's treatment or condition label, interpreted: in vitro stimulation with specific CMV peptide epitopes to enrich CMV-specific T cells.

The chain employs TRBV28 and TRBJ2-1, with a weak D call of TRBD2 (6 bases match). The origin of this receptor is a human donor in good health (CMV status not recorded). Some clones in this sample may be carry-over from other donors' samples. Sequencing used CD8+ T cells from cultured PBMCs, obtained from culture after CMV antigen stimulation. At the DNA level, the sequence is TGTGCCAGCAGTGTTAACCGGGAGAGGAATGAGCAGTTCTTC. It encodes CASSVNRERNEQFF.